This T cell receptor beta chain comes out of a study of naive and memory T cell subsets. Points from the study as a whole: Over 85% of naive TCR sequences appeared only once after error correction, unlike memory subsets. TCR abundance followed a power law differing between naive and memory subsets.

With respect to this clonotype: Its antigen is unknown.

An equimolar mix of two oligonucleotides served as the beta constant-region primer for TRBC1 and TRBC2. Ligated cDNA was amplified by four rounds of PCR with nested alpha and beta constant-region primers and SP2. TCRdb re-called the UMI-ligation and nested PCR reads with MiXCR, one entry per CDR3 protein. The sample consists of 95,000 to 150,000 distinct CDR3 sequences, 35% to 45% of them appearing once. Cells stained for CD3, CD4, CD8, CD45RA, CD27 and viability were sorted into four CD45RA/CD27 subsets. CDR3 length: 15 residues. Germline assignment: CDR1 MGHDK and CDR2 SYGVNS. Trimming shortened V by 2 bases and J by 5 bases, and 15 bases separated the two germline ends.

The sequencing input was central memory CD4+ T cells from blood. The rearrangement links TRBV25-1 to TRBJ2-5; TRBD2 is a possible D gene (6 bases). The receptor was isolated from a human donor in good health. The CDR3 sequence is CASSERRGIGETQYF. The DNA of the CDR3 is TGTGCCAGCAGTGAACGTCGGGGGATCGGGGAGACCCAGTACTTC.